These 24 T cell receptor beta chains came from one sample sequenced in a study of PD-1 blockade in classical Hodgkin lymphoma. Time point indicated: cycle 4 day 1 (C4D1), after 6 weeks of nivolumab. Brentuximab vedotin exposure varied, and every patient relapsed after autologous stem cell transplantation. Negative selection with magnetic separation was used to purify CD4+ T cells from thawed PBMCs. The method was immunoSEQ multiplex PCR; TCRdb's version includes in-frame clones alone and lacks a portion of them. The table includes thousands of clones, around nine tenths detected once. Sequenced material: CD4+ T cells from blood, taken before the fourth cycle of nivolumab. The receptors here all came from a human donor with classical Hodgkin lymphoma.

J is TRBJ2-5 and V is TRBV14; no firm D call. Per germline, CDR1 SGHDN and CDR2 FVKESK. The CDR3 sequence is 15 residues long. Trimming took 0 bases from V and 6 from J, leaving 14 bases between them. CDR3 sequence: CASSQDQLGRKTQYF. The CDR3 DNA follows: TGTGCCAGCAGCCAAGATCAGCTGGGTAGGAAGACCCAGTACTTC.

V is TRBV5-5 and J is TRBJ2-3; 7 nucleotides agree with TRBD2. The CDR3 consists of 16 residues. Per germline, CDR1 SGHKS and CDR2 YYEKEE (reference sequence). V was clipped by 1 base and J by 0 bases; unmatched bases: 5. CDR3 residues: CASSLKTGGSTDTQYF. CDR3 nucleotides: TGTGCCAGCAGCTTGAAGACGGGGGGTAGCACAGATACGCAGTATTTT.

This clone was detected once. Sequence at one end of the junction differs from germline and may be a read error. The chain is built from TRBV11-2 and TRBJ2-7, with 8 bases that match TRBD1. Germline lookup yields CDR1 SGHAT and CDR2 FQNNGV. The CDR3 length is 13 residues. CDR3 sequence (DNA): TGTGCCAGCAGCCAGGACAGGGAGTACGCGCAGTACTTC. Translation gives CASSQDREYAQYF.

In DNA, the CDR3 is TGCGCCAGCAGCCCTGGTGGACTATTCACAGATACGCAGTATTTT. Encoded protein: CASSPGGLFTDTQYF. The V call is TRBV5-1, the J call TRBJ2-3, with D perhaps TRBD2 (6 bases). The length of the CDR3 is 15 residues. V lost 4 bases, J lost 2 bases, and 14 bases lay in between. The germline V gene has CDR1 SGHRS and CDR2 YFSETQ.

V is TRBV6-5 and J is TRBJ1-2; D gene unclear. The CDR3 loop spans 12 amino acids. Germline V gene lookup returns CDR1 MNHEY and CDR2 SVGAGI. The V and J ends lost 2 bases and 5 bases respectively, with 6 bases between them. The CDR3: CASSYSGYGYTF. CDR3 DNA: TGTGCCAGCAGTTACAGCGGGTATGGCTACACCTTC.

The rearrangement uses TRBV7-2 and TRBJ1-2; 8 positions agree with TRBD1. Unmatched junction bases numbered 5, after V lost 5 bases and J lost 0 bases. The germline CDR1 and CDR2 sequences are SGHTA and FQGNSA. The CDR3 loop spans 15 amino acids. CDR3 sequence: CASSPGTGANYGYTF. In nucleotides, the CDR3 is TGTGCCAGCAGCCCCGGGACAGGCGCTAACTATGGCTACACCTTC.

The chain couples TRBV5-1 to TRBJ2-7; 8 nucleotides match TRBD1. The CDR3 runs to 15 residues. With 4 bases clipped from V and 1 base from J, the junction kept 7 bases outside the gene matches. Germline V lookup: CDR1 SGHRS, CDR2 YFSETQ. The CDR3 coding sequence is TGCGCCAGCAGCCCCCGACAGGGGAGTTCCTACGAGCAGTACTTC. This translates into CASSPRQGSSYEQYF.

The rearrangement links TRBV5-1 to TRBJ2-5; no clear D. Germline V gene sequence: CDR1 SGHRS, CDR2 YFSETQ. The CDR3 contains 14 residues. Trimming left V 0 bases short and J 0 bases short, with 6 bases between. The CDR3 loop is CASSLDGYQETQYF. The CDR3 region has the DNA TGCGCCAGCAGCTTGGACGGGTACCAAGAGACCCAGTACTTC.

This clone appeared once. J is TRBJ1-3 and V is TRBV6-5; tentative D call: TRBD1 (5 bases). This CDR3 spans 16 amino acids. Looked up from germline, CDR1 is MNHEY and CDR2 is SVGAGI. The V end was cut by 0 bases, the J end by 3 bases, with 12 bases between. The CDR3 DNA follows: TGTGCCAGCAGTTACTCGACCGGGACCTTTGGAAACACCATATATTTT. The encoded protein is CASSYSTGTFGNTIYF.

This chain joins TRBV6-1 and TRBJ2-5; TRBD1 or TRBD2 may be the D gene (5 bases each). Germline lookup yields CDR1 MNHNS and CDR2 SASEGT. The length of the CDR3 is 11 residues. The V end lost 9 bases, the J end lost 5 bases, and 10 bases lay between the germline ends. CDR3 sequence: CASGTGETQYF. The CDR3 nucleotides read TGTGCCAGTGGGACGGGGGAGACCCAGTACTTC.

The genes are TRBV7-2 and TRBJ2-7; no reliable D call. Trimming left V 1 base short and J 2 bases short, with 9 bases between. The CDR3 is 14 residues long. Germline lookup yields CDR1 SGHTA and CDR2 FQGNSA. The CDR3 DNA reads TGTGCCAGCAGCTTAGGAGGTACAGCCTACGAGCAGTACTTC. This encodes CASSLGGTAYEQYF.

The rearrangement joins TRBV6-6 to TRBJ2-7, with 8 bases aligning to TRBD1. The CDR3 contains 14 residues. The germline V gene has CDR1 MNHNY and CDR2 SVGAGI (reference sequence). Germline trimming cut 9 bases from V and 7 bases from J; bases unmatched to any gene: 14. The CDR3 DNA follows: TGTGCCAGTAGCCTGTTGACAGGGGCGGGAGAGCAGTACTTC. Amino acid sequence: CASSLLTGAGEQYF.

The genes are TRBV9 and TRBJ1-2, with a possible D match to TRBD1 (5 bases). CDR3 size: 14 residues. CDR1 SGDLS and CDR2 YYNGEE come from the germline V gene. V lost 0 bases, J lost 7 bases, and 13 bases lay in between. This CDR3 is CASSVVTDSGGYTF. The DNA of the CDR3 is TGTGCCAGCAGCGTAGTGACAGACTCAGGTGGCTACACCTTC.

The J gene is TRBJ2-7, the V gene TRBV5-4; D gene uncertain. V lost 4 bases to trimming and J lost 6 bases, with 20 bases between them. This CDR3 has 15 amino acids. Germline values: CDR1 SGHNT, CDR2 YYREEE (reference sequence). CDR3 nucleotides: TGTGCCAGCAGCAGCCTTGGGAATCCCCAATCCGAGCAGTACTTC. It is translated as CASSSLGNPQSEQYF.

This clone was seen once. J is TRBJ2-1 and V is TRBV30, with D hard to call. The CDR3 extends over 13 amino acids. V was clipped by 4 bases and J by 3 bases, with 10 bases between them. Germline assignment: CDR1 GTSNPN and CDR2 SVGIG (reference sequence). CDR3: CAWTISSYNEQFF. The CDR3 DNA follows: TGTGCCTGGACGATCAGTAGCTACAATGAGCAGTTCTTC. Full variable domain (outside the CDR3, taken from reference TRBV30 and TRBJ2-1): SQTIHQWPATLVQPVGSPLSLECTVEGTSNPNLYWYRQAAGRGLQLLFYSVGIGQISSEVPQNLSASRPQDRQFILSSKKLLLSDSGFYLCAWTISSYNEQFFGPGTRLTVL.

The V gene is TRBV4-2, the J gene TRBJ2-2; tentatively, D is TRBD2 (5 bases). Germline V CDR1 and CDR2: LGHNA, YNFKEQ. Trimming left V 1 base short and J 5 bases short, with 14 bases between. The CDR3 contains 16 residues. The DNA of the CDR3 is TGTGCCAGCAGCCAAGGGTGGGGAGCATCGACCGGGGAGCTGTTTTTT. This codes for CASSQGWGASTGELFF.

The genes are TRBV7-9 and TRBJ2-5; D uncertain. CDR1 and CDR2 from the germline V gene are SEHNR and FQNEAQ (reference sequence). The CDR3 is 14 residues long. With 1 base removed from V and 4 bases from J, the gap between germline ends came to 10 bases. The CDR3 coding sequence is TGTGCCAGCAGCTTAGTGGGTGGGGTAGAGACCCAGTACTTC. It translates to CASSLVGGVETQYF.

This chain links TRBV2 with TRBJ1-6; no definite D call. Germline assignment: CDR1 SNHLY and CDR2 FYNNEI. V was clipped by 6 bases and J by 7 bases, with 7 bases between them. The CDR3 runs to 12 residues. The CDR3 loop is CASRNTNSPLHF. Here the CDR3 DNA reads TGTGCCAGCAGAAACACAAATTCACCCCTCCACTTT.

This sequence joins TRBV5-1 and TRBJ2-7, with 8 bases that match TRBD1. CDR1 and CDR2 from the germline V gene are SGHRS and YFSETQ. J was trimmed by 4 bases and V by 0 bases; bases with no gene match: 3. The CDR3 has 14 residues. The CDR3 DNA sequence: TGCGCCAGCAGCTTGGCCGACAGGGGATACGAGCAGTACTTC. Its protein is CASSLADRGYEQYF.

The genes are TRBV7-2 and TRBJ2-7, with D possibly TRBD2 on 6 matching bases. CDR1 is SGHTA, CDR2 FQGNSA, per germline. V was cut by 4 bases and J by 3 bases, with 7 bases left in between. The CDR3 is 12 amino acids. CDR3 bases: TGTGCCAGCAGCTCGGACTACTACGAGCAGTACTTC. As protein: CASSSDYYEQYF.

This rearrangement joins TRBV29-1 to TRBJ2-7, with D perhaps TRBD2 (6 bases). Germline-derived CDR1 and CDR2 are SQVTM and ANQGSEA. The V end lost 4 bases, the J end lost 0 bases, and 19 bases lay between the germline ends. This CDR3 region has 16 residues. CDR3 DNA: TGCAGCGTTGTTGGTGCGTGGGAGGCGGCCTCCTACGAGCAGTACTTC. Its translation: CSVVGAWEAASYEQYF.

V gene TRBV5-5 combines with J gene TRBJ2-3, with 8 bases aligning to TRBD1. Germline V lookup: CDR1 SGHKS, CDR2 YYEKEE (reference sequence). This CDR3 has 14 residues. With V trimmed by 6 bases and J by 0 bases, 3 bases remained unmatched. The CDR3 spells CASTGTGSTDTQYF. The CDR3 region has the DNA TGTGCCAGCACGGGGACAGGTAGCACAGATACGCAGTATTTT.

This chain links TRBV19 with TRBJ1-1; TRBD1 aligns across 8 bases. Trimming took 2 bases from V and 6 from J; bases not matched to a gene: 11. The length of the CDR3 is 16 residues. CDR1 and CDR2 (germline): LNHDA, SQIVND (reference sequence). The CDR3 loop reads CASSIRRGQGSPEAFF. The CDR3 DNA follows: TGTGCCAGTAGTATACGCAGGGGGCAAGGTAGCCCTGAAGCTTTCTTT.

This chain connects TRBV2 to TRBJ2-3, with 8 bases identical to TRBD1. Trimming cost V 5 bases and J 0 bases; bases outside gene matches: 7. This CDR3 spans 16 amino acids. In germline, CDR1 is SNHLY, CDR2 FYNNEI. Written as DNA, the CDR3 is TGTGCCAGCAGTAAGACAGGGGTTGCTAGCACAGATACGCAGTATTTT. Its translation: CASSKTGVASTDTQYF. Looking up the rest from reference TRBV2 and TRBJ2-3 gives the full variable domain: EPEVTQTPSHQVTQMGQEVILRCVPISNHLYFYWYRQILGQKVEFLVSFYNNEISEKSEIFDDQFSVERPDGSNFTLKIRSTKLEDSAMYFCASSKTGVASTDTQYFGPGTRLTVL.